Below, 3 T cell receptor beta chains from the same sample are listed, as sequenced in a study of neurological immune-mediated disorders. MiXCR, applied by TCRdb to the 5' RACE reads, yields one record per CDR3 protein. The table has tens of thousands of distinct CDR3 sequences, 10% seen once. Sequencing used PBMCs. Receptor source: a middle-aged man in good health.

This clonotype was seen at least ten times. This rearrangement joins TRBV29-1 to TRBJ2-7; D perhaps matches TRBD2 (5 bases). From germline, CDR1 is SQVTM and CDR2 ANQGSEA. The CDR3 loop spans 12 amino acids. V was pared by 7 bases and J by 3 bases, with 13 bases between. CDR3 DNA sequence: TGCAGCGCTAAAGCCGGGAACTACGAGCAGTACTTC. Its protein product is CSAKAGNYEQYF.

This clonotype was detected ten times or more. CDR3 DNA sequence: TGTGCCAGCAGCGTGGACAGGGATTCACCCCTCCACTTT. This codes for CASSVDRDSPLHF. This chain uses TRBV7-3 with TRBJ1-6; TRBD1 matches at 8 bases. The germline V gene encodes CDR1 SGHTA and CDR2 FQGTGA. Trimming cost V 5 bases and J 8 bases; bases outside gene matches: 2. The CDR3 length is 13 residues.

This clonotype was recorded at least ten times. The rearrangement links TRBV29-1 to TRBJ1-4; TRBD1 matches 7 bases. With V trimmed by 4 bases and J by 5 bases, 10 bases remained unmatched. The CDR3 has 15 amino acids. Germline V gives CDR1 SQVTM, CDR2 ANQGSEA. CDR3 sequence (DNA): TGCAGCGTTGTTGATCACGGGACAGTCAATGAAAAACTGTTTTTT. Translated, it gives CSVVDHGTVNEKLFF.